This T cell receptor beta chain was found in a study of T-cell reconstitution after alpha-beta-depleted transplantation in children. For TCRbeta, the library was prepared with unique molecular identifiers. TCRdb reanalysed the PCR reads using MiXCR and keeps one entry per CDR3 protein. The sample holds 500,000 to 600,000 distinct CDR3 sequences, about 31% seen once. This CDR3 is 14 amino acids long. The germline V gene has CDR1 SQVTM and CDR2 ANQGSEA. After removal of 3 bases from V and 8 bases from J, the junction contained 11 bases not matched to a gene. In this sample, this clonotype turned up a few times.

This receptor was identified in a human donor who donated a stem cell graft to a child with aplastic anemia. The source material was PBMCs from the stem cell graft donor, sampled from the stem cell graft. V is TRBV29-1 and J is TRBJ1-2; TRBD1 matches at 8 bases. CDR3 nucleotides: TGCAGCGTTGACTCTCAGGGGGCTTGGCGGGGCTACACCTTC. This codes for CSVDSQGAWRGYTF.